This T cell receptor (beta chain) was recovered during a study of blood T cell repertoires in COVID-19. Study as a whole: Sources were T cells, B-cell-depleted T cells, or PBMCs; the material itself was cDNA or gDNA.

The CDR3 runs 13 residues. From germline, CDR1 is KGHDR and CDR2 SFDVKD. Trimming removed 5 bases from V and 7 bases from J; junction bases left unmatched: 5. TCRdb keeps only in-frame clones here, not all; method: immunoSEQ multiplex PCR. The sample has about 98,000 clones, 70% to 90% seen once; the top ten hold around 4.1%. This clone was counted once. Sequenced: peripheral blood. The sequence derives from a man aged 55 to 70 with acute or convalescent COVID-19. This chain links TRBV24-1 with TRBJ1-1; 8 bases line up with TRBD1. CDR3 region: CATSAFDRGEAFF. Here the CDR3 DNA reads TGTGCCACCAGTGCGTTTGACAGGGGTGAAGCTTTCTTT.